The T cell receptor (beta chain) under discussion was sequenced for a study of blood T cell repertoires in COVID-19. The wider study: Samples representing acute and convalescent COVID-19 were sourced from the United States, Italy and Spain. From T cells, B-cell-depleted T cells, or PBMCs came the material, which was cDNA or gDNA.

In the study's own analysis: Amplification from reference gene primers served as the basis for estimated nucleated cell counts. Data came from immunoSEQ multiplex PCR; TCRdb stores just in-frame clones and leaves some out. V, J and clone size reflect that table, while D and trimming were determined from the DNA. The sample consists of about 440,000 clones, approximately 90% of them appearing once. Germline loops: CDR1 LNHNV, CDR2 YYDKDF (reference sequence). CDR3 length: 13 amino acids. V lost 5 bases, J lost 4 bases, and 11 bases lay in between. This TCR was recovered from a woman aged 25 to 45 with acute or convalescent COVID-19. J is TRBJ2-5 and V is TRBV15; the D is unclear. Specimen: peripheral blood. DNA for the CDR3: TGTGCCACCAGCCTTGAACGGGTAGAGACCCAGTACTTC. Its protein product is CATSLERVETQYF.